These T cell receptor beta chains were read from a single sample in a study of cytomegalovirus exposure and HLA in healthy donors. The data were produced by immunoSEQ multiplex PCR, yet TCRdb's version contains in-frame clones alone and is incomplete. The profile shows 130,000 to 150,000 clones, under 80% of them singletons. Sequenced: PBMCs. The source of these receptors is a male donor in good health and CMV-seronegative. Both conserved end residues are part of each CDR3. A D gene is named only where the DNA matches it firmly. Where a row states a size, it is once, few, many or the class of an expanded clone; other rows omit it.

14,NA,TRBJ1-1,TRBV10-2,TRBD1,TGCGCCAGCAGAGGTACAGGGGGGAACACTGAAGCTTTCTTT,CASRGTGGNTEAFF
15,NA,TRBJ1-5,TRBV4-1,NA,TGCGCCAGCAGCCAAGGGTGGGGGGAGGATCAGCCCCAGCATTTT,CASSQGWGEDQPQHF
15,NA,TRBJ1-1,TRBV28,TRBD1,TGTGCCAGCAGTTTATTACCCAGGGGGCGCACTGAAGCTTTCTTT,CASSLLPRGRTEAFF
12,NA,TRBJ1-5,TRBV27,NA,TGTGCCAGCAGTAAGCCCGGGCAGCCCCAGCATTTT,CASSKPGQPQHF
14,NA,TRBJ2-1,TRBV11-3,NA,TGTGCCAGCAGCTTCCGGGGCTCCTACAATGAGCAGTTCTTC,CASSFRGSYNEQFF
12,NA,TRBJ1-3,TRBV10-3,NA,TGTGCCATCAGGGGAGCAGGAAACACCATATATTTT,CAIRGAGNTIYF
13,NA,TRBJ1-2,TRBV6-5,TRBD1,TGTGCCAGCAGGGAACAGGGGTGGGGTGGCTACACCTTC,CASREQGWGGYTF
15,NA,TRBJ1-5,TRBV4-2,TRBD1,TGTGCCAGCAGCCAAGATGACAGGGCCGATCAGCCCCAGCATTTT,CASSQDDRADQPQHF
13,NA,TRBJ2-4,TRBV2,TRBD2,TGTGCCAGCATAGCGGGGAGGATAAACATTCAGTACTTC,CASIAGRINIQYF
12,NA,TRBJ2-3,TRBV9,NA,TGTGCCAGCAGCCATCAATTGGATACGCAGTATTTT,CASSHQLDTQYF
14,NA,TRBJ2-3,TRBV7-9,NA,TGTGCCAGCAAGGGGGGGCGGGCGCCCCTCGCGCAGTATTTT,CASKGGRAPLAQYF
11,NA,TRBJ1-2,TRBV29-1,NA,TGCAGCGTTGTTCAGGGGTATGGCTACACCTTC,CSVVQGYGYTF
16,NA,TRBJ2-7,TRBV9,TRBD1,TGTGCCAGCAGCGTAGGGGGACAGGGAAGCTCCTACGAGCAGTACTTC,CASSVGGQGSSYEQYF
14,NA,TRBJ2-7,TRBV19,NA,TGTGCCAGTAGTATTCCAGGGTACTCCTACGAGCAGTACTTC,CASSIPGYSYEQYF
17,few,TRBJ2-5,TRBV11-3,NA,TGTGCCAGCAGCTTAGAGGTCTGGGACAAAGTGCAAGAGACCCAGTACTTC,CASSLEVWDKVQETQYF
13,NA,TRBJ2-2,TRBV30,NA,TGTGCCTGTTTTTCAGGATACTCCGGGGAGCTGTTTTTT,CACFSGYSGELFF
13,NA,TRBJ1-1,TRBV5-4,NA,TGTGCCAGCAGCTTATACTTGAACACTGAAGCTTTCTTT,CASSLYLNTEAFF
13,NA,TRBJ2-7,TRBV7-6,NA,TGTGCCAGCAGCCGATCCCAGGGGAGCGAGCAGTACTTC,CASSRSQGSEQYF
16,NA,TRBJ1-3,TRBV7-9,TRBD1,TGTGCCAGCAGCTTAGCGGACAGGGGGCTTGGAAACACCACATATTTT,CASSLADRGLGNTTYF
15,NA,TRBJ2-4,TRBV4-3,TRBD2,TGCGCCAGCAGCCAAGCGGCGGGGGGGCCTGACATTCAGTACTTC,CASSQAAGGPDIQYF
14,once,TRBJ1-3,TRBV28,NA,TGTGCCAGCAGTTTCAGGGACTCTGGAAACACCATATATTTT,CASSFRDSGNTIYF
14,NA,TRBJ2-7,TRBV9,NA,TGTGCCAGCAGCGTAGGCGGGACTCATTACGAGCAGTACTTC,CASSVGGTHYEQYF
13,NA,TRBJ2-7,TRBV5-1,TRBD2,TGCGCCAGCAGCTTGGAGCTAGCGGGAGACAAGTACTTC,CASSLELAGDKYF
14,NA,TRBJ1-2,TRBV18,NA,TGTGCCAGCACTTTAACAGAGACCAACTATGGCTACACCTTC,CASTLTETNYGYTF
16,NA,TRBJ2-3,TRBV5-4,TRBD1,TGTGCCAGCAGCTTTCCTCGACAGGGAAGCACAGATACGCAGTATTTT,CASSFPRQGSTDTQYF
14,NA,TRBJ2-7,TRBV19,TRBD1,TGTGCCAGTAGTATAACAGGGGGTGGCTACGAGCAGTACTTC,CASSITGGGYEQYF
14,few,TRBJ2-1,TRBV27,TRBD1,TGTGCCAGCAGTTTATCATGGGACAGCCAGATTCAGTTCTTC,CASSLSWDSQIQFF
13,once,TRBJ2-7,TRBV5-6,NA,TGTGCCAGCAGCTTGGGTCAGGTAATAGGGCAGTACTTC,CASSLGQVIGQYF
13,NA,TRBJ1-2,TRBV7-3,TRBD1,TGTGCCAGCAGCTGGACAGGGAGGGATGGCTACACCTTC,CASSWTGRDGYTF
13,NA,TRBJ1-5,TRBV29-1,NA,TGCAGCGTTGAAGTGACAGCTAATCAGCCCCAGCATTTT,CSVEVTANQPQHF
11,NA,TRBJ1-1,TRBV2,NA,TGTGCCAGTACGACCAGCTCGGGAGCTTTCTTT,CASTTSSGAFF
16,NA,TRBJ2-7,TRBV7-8,TRBD1,TGTGCCAGCAGCTTAAAACTACAGGGGGCTTACTACGAGCAGTACTTC,CASSLKLQGAYYEQYF
13,NA,TRBJ2-1,TRBV9,NA,TGTGCCAGCAGCGTAGCCAGATACAATGAGCAGTTCTTC,CASSVARYNEQFF
19,NA,TRBJ1-5,TRBV10-3,NA,TGTGCCATCAGTGAGTACGGAGGGGGTATCGGGGGGATGAATCAGCCCCAGCATTTT,CAISEYGGGIGGMNQPQHF
15,NA,TRBJ2-7,TRBV21-1,NA,TGTGCCAGCAGCAAATTAGGACTAGCGGGAAAGTGGCAGTACTTC,CASSKLGLAGKWQYF
13,NA,TRBJ1-2,TRBV6-5,TRBD1,TGTGCCAGCAGTCGAGGGGGCAGCTATGGCTACACCTTC,CASSRGGSYGYTF
16,NA,TRBJ2-7,TRBV4-2,NA,TGTGCCAGCAGCCAAGTACGGCCAGGGGAGTCTCACGAGCAGTACTTC,CASSQVRPGESHEQYF
19,NA,TRBJ2-7,TRBV11-2,TRBD2,TGTGCCAGCAGCTTAGAACTAGAGCGGGGGGGCACTTTCCACTACGAGCAGTACTTC,CASSLELERGGTFHYEQYF
13,NA,TRBJ2-3,TRBV29-1,TRBD2,TGCAGCGTTGAAGACCTAGCGGGAGATACGCAGTATTTT,CSVEDLAGDTQYF
15,NA,TRBJ2-1,TRBV9,TRBD2,TGTGCCAGCAGCGTCCCGGGACTAGAGACCAATGAGCAGTTCTTC,CASSVPGLETNEQFF
16,NA,TRBJ2-5,TRBV5-1,TRBD2,TGCGCCAGCAGCCCAGGCCTGGGGGGGATCCAAGAGACCCAGTACTTC,CASSPGLGGIQETQYF
13,NA,TRBJ1-5,TRBV6-5,TRBD1,TGTGCCAGCAGTTTAGGACAGGGGCAGCCCCAGCATTTT,CASSLGQGQPQHF
13,few,TRBJ1-1,TRBV9,NA,TGTGCCAGCAGCGCCCAAGGCGGAACTGAAGCTTTCTTT,CASSAQGGTEAFF
14,few,TRBJ1-3,TRBV5-1,NA,TGCGCCAGCAGCTTGGCGGGGTATGGAAACACCATATATTTT,CASSLAGYGNTIYF
15,NA,TRBJ2-1,TRBV30,NA,TGTGCCTGGAGTGTAGGGGGGGGGTCCTACAATGAGCAGTTCTTC,CAWSVGGGSYNEQFF
13,NA,TRBJ2-7,TRBV27,NA,TGTGCCAGCAGGCCCGGGTCTCTCGTCGAGCAGTACTTC,CASRPGSLVEQYF
16,NA,TRBJ2-7,TRBV13,TRBD2,TGTGCCAGCAGCCCGCCACGGACTAGCGGGAGTTACGAGCAGTACTTC,CASSPPRTSGSYEQYF
12,NA,TRBJ1-2,TRBV19,NA,TGTGCCAGTAGTACTGCGGATTATGGCTACACCTTC,CASSTADYGYTF
13,NA,TRBJ1-2,TRBV6-1,TRBD1,TGTGCCAGCAGTGAAGTCGGACAGGGCGGCTACACCTTC,CASSEVGQGGYTF
13,NA,TRBJ1-2,TRBV30,NA,TGTGCCTGGAGTCCAGGGTTCTCCTATGGCTACACCTTC,CAWSPGFSYGYTF
14,NA,TRBJ2-1,TRBV10-3,NA,TGTGCCATCAGAACAGATGCTTCCTACAATGAGCAGTTCTTC,CAIRTDASYNEQFF
11,few,TRBJ1-4,TRBV12-5,NA,TGTGCTAGTGGTCGGTATGAAAAACTGTTTTTT,CASGRYEKLFF
16,NA,TRBJ1-2,TRBV5-6,TRBD1,TGTGCCAGCAGCCTGGGAGGACAGGGCCATATCTATGGCTACACCTTC,CASSLGGQGHIYGYTF
16,NA,TRBJ1-1,TRBV9,TRBD1,TGTGCCAGCAGCGGACAGGGGATGGGAGTGAACACTGAAGCTTTCTTT,CASSGQGMGVNTEAFF